This TCR beta chain stems from a study of T cells in Graves' hyperthyroidism and ophthalmopathy (dated by TCRdb to between 2019 and 2020). At the level of the whole study: Peripheral blood was collected at initial diagnosis, before any treatment. A discovery cohort of roughly 96 patients, approximately 44 with Graves' ophthalmopathy and 57 with stable Graves' hyperthyroidism, was used to find distinguishing TCR V-J signatures. Prospective prediction of ophthalmopathy was tested in an independent validation cohort consisting of 18 hyperthyroidism patients and about 17 patients who later progressed to ophthalmopathy. The 90 to 100 discovery patients were randomly split 7:3 into training and test sets. In addition, the study compared T-cell repertoires in thyroid tissue and in blood from about 6 Graves' hyperthyroidism patients. Once sampling was done, hyperthyroidism patients were given methimazole at a starting dose of 30 mg daily, whereas ophthalmopathy patients were given high-dose intravenous methylprednisolone. The paper describes TCR Vbeta CDR3 sequencing of roughly 130 peripheral blood samples, made up of approximately 40 ophthalmopathy patients, 70 to 75 hyperthyroidism patients and 17 progressor patients. What the work shows at the level of the full study, not this receptor alone: Blood samples also contained most of the expanded thyroid clonotypes (frequency above 0.001), which suggests that blood repertoires may reflect thyroid immune responses. During validation, the model predicted progression to ophthalmopathy a median of approximately six months ahead of onset, with almost 71% sensitivity and 72.22% specificity. Sample size was not statistically predetermined, and investigators were not blinded to group allocation. A 13 V-J signature model separated ophthalmopathy from stable hyperthyroidism, with 87.88% sensitivity and 81.08% specificity in cross-validation and 80%/75% in testing.

Between the V and J ends, shortened by 1 base and 5 bases respectively, the junction contains 7 bases. The germline V gene encodes CDR1 PRHDT and CDR2 FYEKMQ (reference sequence). Spanning cysteine to phenylalanine, the CDR3 consists of 13 amino acids. The CDR3 DNA has 39 bases and is translated from base 1. Moderately to severely active disease, a Clinical Activity Score of at least 3, a NOSPECS grade of at least 4, and a duration under 3 months were present in ophthalmopathy patients. Exclusion was applied to patients with uncontrolled infections, other autoimmune diseases, pregnancy or lactation. Diagnoses relied on clinical symptoms, serum thyroxine and TRAb, thyroid ultrasound and orbital computed tomography. Ficoll-Paque density gradient centrifugation was used to isolate PBMCs from 8 to 10 ml of fresh peripheral blood. Trizol reagent was used to extract total RNA, and RNA quality was then checked on an Agilent 2100 Bioanalyzer.

In this sample, this clonotype turned up many times. Its antigen is unknown. Base-call qualities are not available, and no considerably larger clone is one nucleotide away. TCR beta CDR3 regions were amplified from RNA transcripts. A first-round RT-PCR of the TCR CDR3 used the HTBI primer set with the Qiagen OneStep RT-PCR kit. A second multiplex PCR round built the libraries, followed by size selection and purification. Sequencing of the libraries was done on an Illumina HiSeq2000 using paired-end 100 bp reads. Regarding the original processing steps: SOAPnuke was used to process the raw data, with reads discarded if the reads contained adapters or uncalled bases, had a mean Phred below 15, or lacked an exact constant-primer or identifier match. COPE v1.2.5 was used to merge high-quality paired reads, and clonotypes were defined as unique nucleotide sequences. MiTCR v1.1 was used to align clonotypes to the IMGT TRBV, TRBD and TRBJ reference segments. The analysis was restricted to V-J combinations with a frequency above 0.0001, which together covered 99% to 99.2% of the repertoires. The TCS score was defined as F50 (clonal expansion) divided by E x V (chaos), with BLOSUM62-based TCRdist calculated between CDR3 peptides within each V-J. Welch's t-statistics and random forest reduced some 510 V-J features to 13, which were used in a naive Bayes classifier (R e1071). Using fastp trimming at Q25 and MiXCR clonotype assembly, TCRdb reanalyzed the public sequencing data and kept in-frame beta chains. Rows with a matching CDR3 protein are joined into one entry that keeps the most common DNA and genes. TCRdb's processing, not the authors' own work, is the source of the V and J calls. Within this sample are 530,000 or so distinct CDR3 sequences, with 17% of them counted one time only. The top ten hold 15% to 20% of the sample.

This TCR was recovered from a woman aged 18-29 years with Graves' ophthalmopathy. This chain is built from TRBV13 and TRBJ2-3; the D gene remains uncertain. Sequenced: blood. CDR3 region: CASSLEVGDTQYF. The base sequence is TGTGCCAGCAGCTTAGAGGTGGGAGATACGCAGTATTTT.